This T cell receptor (beta chain) is from a study of identical twins. CDR1 is DFQATT and CDR2 is SNEGSKA in the germline V gene (reference sequence). This CDR3 is 12 amino acids long. The V and J ends lost 6 bases and 8 bases respectively, with 14 bases between them. TCRdb reanalysed the 5' RACE reads using MiXCR and keeps one entry per CDR3 protein. The table lists roughly 720,000 distinct CDR3 sequences, roughly 18% of them singletons. A further study also used this sample, focusing on T cells expressing NK-cell markers. From that report: The TCR beta repertoires originated in sorted CD3+CD56+NKG2C+, CD3+CD56+NKG2C- and CD3+CD56-NKG2C+ T cells.

This chain connects TRBV20-1 to TRBJ2-1; TRBD2 might be the D (5 bases). Source material: PBMCs. This clonotype originated in a woman aged 18-29 years in good health. CDR3 region: CSARPSYDEQFF. For the CDR3, the DNA is TGCAGTGCGAGACCTAGCTATGATGAGCAGTTCTTC.